The 22 T cell receptor beta chains given below trace back to one sample, sequenced in a study of T cells in Graves' hyperthyroidism and ophthalmopathy. Authors of the study amplified TCR beta CDR3 regions from RNA transcripts. Primed by the HTBI set, a first-round RT-PCR was run on the TCR CDR3. TCRdb processed the multiplex PCR reads anew with MiXCR; each CDR3 protein has one entry. The table has roughly 570,000 distinct CDR3 sequences, roughly 46% seen once; the top ten hold under 20%. What was sequenced was peripheral blood or thyroid tissue (not recorded which). The receptors derive from an adult woman with Graves' disease, either hyperthyroidism or ophthalmopathy (not recorded which).

V usage is TRBV7-9 and J usage is TRBJ2-7; D is ambiguous. Trimming stripped 6 bases from V and 0 bases from J, with 9 bases between. The CDR3 extends over 13 amino acids. The germline gives CDR1 SEHNR, CDR2 FQNEAQ (reference sequence). CDR3 coding DNA: TGTGCCAGCAGACTGGACGCCTCCTACGAGCAGTACTTC. Its translation is CASRLDASYEQYF.

V and J are TRBV7-9 and TRBJ1-1; 7 bases agree with TRBD1. This CDR3 is 14 amino acids long. Per germline, CDR1 SEHNR and CDR2 FQNEAQ (reference sequence). Trimming removed 5 bases from V and 5 bases from J; junction bases left unmatched: 8. The CDR3 sequence: CASSTTGYGTEAFF. CDR3 coding DNA: TGTGCCAGCAGCACGACAGGGTATGGGACTGAAGCTTTCTTT.

V usage is TRBV7-2 and J usage is TRBJ1-2, with a tentative D call TRBD1 (5 bases). Germline V gene sequence: CDR1 SGHTA, CDR2 FQGNSA. The CDR3 covers 23 residues. V was pared by 4 bases and J by 0 bases, with 36 bases between. The CDR3 DNA sequence: TGTGCCAGCAGCTCTAGATACACCGGGACTAGAGGAGCGTCCAGTGAGACTAACTATGGCTACACCTTC. Translation gives CASSSRYTGTRGASSETNYGYTF. Full variable domain (outside the CDR3, taken from reference TRBV7-2 and TRBJ1-2): GAGVSQSPSNKVTEKGKDVELRCDPISGHTALYWYRQSLGQGLEFLIYFQGNSAPDKSGLPSDRFSAERTGGSVSTLTIQRTQQEDSAVYLCASSSRYTGTRGASSETNYGYTFGSGTRLTVV.

V is TRBV7-9 and J is TRBJ2-7, with a possible D match to TRBD2 (7 bases). CDR3 length equals 15 residues. With 4 bases removed from V and 3 bases from J, the gap between germline ends came to 16 bases. Germline V gene data show CDR1 as SEHNR and CDR2 as FQNEAQ (reference sequence). CDR3 loop: CASSSGGPGGYEQYF. In nucleotides, the CDR3 is TGTGCCAGCAGCTCGGGGGGCCCCGGAGGCTACGAGCAGTACTTC.

V usage is TRBV20-1 and J usage is TRBJ2-7, with D possibly called TRBD1 or TRBD2 (6 bases each). Germline CDR1 reads DFQATT; CDR2 reads SNEGSKA (reference sequence). This CDR3 contains 14 residues. The V and J ends lost 6 bases and 3 bases respectively, with 18 bases between them. The CDR3 here is CSATPVGGNYEQYF. Here the CDR3 DNA reads TGCAGTGCCACCCCGGTCGGGGGCAACTACGAGCAGTACTTC.

The chain employs TRBV2 and TRBJ1-5; 9 bases align to TRBD1. Germline CDR1 reads SNHLY; CDR2 reads FYNNEI. Trimming cost V 5 bases and J 7 bases; bases outside gene matches: 9. The CDR3 is 15 residues long. The chain's CDR3 is CASSPGTGFGQPQHF. In DNA form, the CDR3 reads TGTGCCAGCAGTCCCGGGACAGGGTTCGGACAGCCCCAGCATTTT.

V and J are TRBV7-2 and TRBJ1-5; D is unresolved. The V end was cut by 3 bases, the J end by 7 bases, with 10 bases between. The CDR3 spans 13 residues. Per germline, CDR1 SGHTA and CDR2 FQGNSA. CDR3 nucleotides: TGTGCCAGCAGCTTCCGGGCCCCCCAGCCCCAGCATTTT. Translating gives CASSFRAPQPQHF.

This chain joins TRBV7-8 and TRBJ2-5; the match to TRBD1 covers 7 bases. Germline loops: CDR1 SGHVS, CDR2 FQNEAQ. V shed 3 bases, J shed 9 bases, and the junction held 13 bases outside the gene matches. The CDR3 contains 15 residues. This CDR3 is CASSFVEGAGQPQYF. Written as DNA, the CDR3 is TGTGCCAGCAGCTTTGTTGAGGGGGCCGGTCAGCCCCAGTACTTC.

V gene TRBV20-1 combines with J gene TRBJ2-5, with no clear D. Germline V gives CDR1 DFQATT, CDR2 SNEGSKA (reference sequence). Between the trimmed V and J ends, which lost 3 bases and 3 bases, there was a span of 14 bases. The CDR3 runs 14 residues. The CDR3 nucleotides are TGCAGTGCTAGTGACCGCGTGTTGAAAGAGACCCAGTACTTC. As protein: CSASDRVLKETQYF.

In the case of this clonotype: One end of the junction is discordant with germline, which a read error may explain. Here the CDR3 DNA reads TGCGCCAGCAGCCAAGATGCGATAGGGCACTCCTACGAGCAGTACTTC. Its translation is CASSQDAIGHSYEQYF. The rearrangement links TRBV7-9 to TRBJ2-7; D not resolved. CDR3 length equals 16 residues. From germline, CDR1 is SEHNR and CDR2 FQNEAQ (reference sequence).

The J gene is TRBJ1-1, the V gene TRBV30; D is ambiguous. The CDR3 length is 14 residues. The V end lost 0 bases, the J end lost 8 bases, and 16 bases lay between the germline ends. The germline V gene has CDR1 GTSNPN and CDR2 SVGIG (reference sequence). CDR3 amino acids: CAWSVKQSPKEAFF. In DNA, the CDR3 is TGTGCCTGGAGTGTAAAACAGTCCCCAAAAGAAGCTTTCTTT.

This clonotype showed up many times. The chain employs TRBV15 and TRBJ1-2; D not resolved. This CDR3 comprises 16 residues. Trimming pared 0 bases from V and 7 bases from J, leaving 18 bases between. Looked up from germline, CDR1 is LNHNV and CDR2 is YYDKDF (reference sequence). The CDR3 reads CATSRDGRHGGGGYTF. Here the CDR3 DNA reads TGTGCCACCAGCAGAGATGGCCGGCACGGTGGAGGTGGCTACACCTTC.

The J gene is TRBJ1-1, the V gene TRBV7-9, with D uncertain. Germline assignment: CDR1 SEHNR and CDR2 FQNEAQ (reference sequence). The CDR3 consists of 12 residues. V dropped 5 bases and J dropped 9 bases, with 13 bases sitting between them. CDR3 sequence (DNA): TGTGCCAGCAGCCAAACCGACTTAAAAGCTTTCTTT. As protein: CASSQTDLKAFF.

This chain connects TRBV7-8 to TRBJ2-3; the match to TRBD2 covers 8 bases. With 3 bases clipped from V and 4 bases from J, the junction kept 3 bases outside the gene matches. CDR3 length: 14 amino acids. The germline V gene has CDR1 SGHVS and CDR2 FQNEAQ. CDR3 DNA: TGTGCCAGCAGCTTTGATAGCGGGGCAGATACGCAGTATTTT. This translates into CASSFDSGADTQYF.

This clonotype was seen more than once but under ten times. One end of the junction varies from germline; a read error may be responsible. The chain joins TRBV7-9 to TRBJ2-7; D may correspond to TRBD1 or TRBD2 (5 bases each). The CDR3 loop spans 14 amino acids. Germline V gene lookup returns CDR1 SEHNR and CDR2 FQNEAQ (reference sequence). CDR3 region: CASSPPGASYEQYF. In DNA, the CDR3 is TGCGCCAGCAGCCCGCCCGGGGCCTCCTACGAGCAGTACTTC. The full variable domain, completed using reference TRBV7-9 and TRBJ2-7, is DTGVSQNPRHKITKRGQNVTFRCDPISEHNRLYWYRQTLGQGPEFLTYFQNEAQLEKSRLLSDRFSAERPKGSFSTLEIQRTEQGDSAMYLCASSPPGASYEQYFGPGTRLTVT.

This clonotype was seen ten or more times. The CDR3 reads CASSPSPRESYNSPLHF. Here the CDR3 DNA reads TGTGCCAGCAGCCCCTCCCCACGGGAATCCTATAATTCACCCCTCCACTTT. The chain has TRBV14 and TRBJ1-6, with D uncertain. V dropped 4 bases and J dropped 1 base, with 14 bases sitting between them. CDR1 and CDR2 (germline): SGHDN, FVKESK. This CDR3 comprises 17 residues.

V and J are TRBV10-3 and TRBJ2-7, with 11 bases aligning to TRBD2. Germline V gives CDR1 ENHRY, CDR2 SYGVKD. This CDR3 spans 10 amino acids. With 10 bases clipped from V and 9 bases from J, the junction kept 2 bases outside the gene matches. CDR3 amino acids: CASLAGGQYF. CDR3 nucleotides: TGTGCCAGTCTAGCGGGAGGGCAGTACTTC.

The rearrangement links TRBV24-1 to TRBJ1-2, with 8 bases identical to TRBD1. The length of the CDR3 is 14 residues. After removal of 3 bases from V and 5 bases from J, the junction contained 4 bases not matched to a gene. Germline V gene sequence: CDR1 KGHDR, CDR2 SFDVKD. CDR3 region: CATSDTRQGYGYTF. DNA of the CDR3: TGTGCCACCAGTGATACCCGACAGGGGTATGGCTACACCTTC.

CDR3: CASSVESATSGYTF. CDR3 DNA: TGTGCCAGCAGCGTAGAATCGGCGACTAGCGGCTACACCTTC. The chain has TRBV9 and TRBJ1-2; no definite D call. Germline loops: CDR1 SGDLS, CDR2 YYNGEE. Between the trimmed V and J ends, which lost 0 bases and 8 bases, there was a span of 14 bases. The CDR3 consists of 14 residues.

V is TRBV5-1 and J is TRBJ2-3; 7 nucleotides agree with TRBD1. Trimming took 1 base from V and 4 from J; bases not matched to a gene: 6. The CDR3 covers 15 residues. CDR1 and CDR2 (germline): SGHRS, YFSETQ. CDR3 region: CASSLTTGVSDTQYF. The CDR3 region has the DNA TGCGCCAGCAGCTTGACCACAGGGGTATCAGATACGCAGTATTTT.

This clonotype was counted at least ten times. V gene TRBV14 combines with J gene TRBJ2-7; D gene ambiguous. V lost 5 bases and J 4 bases, leaving 30 bases between the germline ends. CDR1 is SGHDN and CDR2 is FVKESK in the germline V gene. This CDR3 is 19 amino acids long. Here the CDR3 reads CASSSASEQEKVRWYEQYF. The CDR3 DNA reads TGTGCCAGCAGCTCGGCCTCGGAGCAAGAAAAAGTCCGGTGGTACGAGCAGTACTTC.

The chain carries TRBV20-1 and TRBJ2-7; TRBD2 matches at 9 bases. Unmatched junction bases numbered 9, after V lost 6 bases and J lost 3 bases. Looked up from germline, CDR1 is DFQATT and CDR2 is SNEGSKA (reference sequence). This CDR3 is 14 amino acids long. The CDR3 nucleotides are TGCAGTGCCCGCCCGACTAGCGGTTACTACGAGCAGTACTTC. It codes for CSARPTSGYYEQYF.